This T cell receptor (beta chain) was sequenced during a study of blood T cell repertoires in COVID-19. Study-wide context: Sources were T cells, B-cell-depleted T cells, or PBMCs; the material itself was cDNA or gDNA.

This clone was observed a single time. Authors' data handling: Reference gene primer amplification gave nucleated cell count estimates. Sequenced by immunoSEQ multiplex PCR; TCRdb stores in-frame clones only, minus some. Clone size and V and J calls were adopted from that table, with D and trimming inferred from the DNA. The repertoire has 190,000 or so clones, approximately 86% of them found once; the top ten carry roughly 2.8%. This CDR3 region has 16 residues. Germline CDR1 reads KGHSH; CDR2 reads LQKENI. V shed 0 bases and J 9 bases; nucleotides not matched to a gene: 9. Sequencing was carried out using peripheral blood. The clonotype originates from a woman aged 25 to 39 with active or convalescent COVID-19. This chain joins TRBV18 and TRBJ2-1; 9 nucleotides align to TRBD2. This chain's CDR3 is CASSPPLLAGAAEQFF. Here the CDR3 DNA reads TGTGCCAGCTCACCACCGTTATTAGCGGGGGCCGCTGAGCAGTTCTTC.